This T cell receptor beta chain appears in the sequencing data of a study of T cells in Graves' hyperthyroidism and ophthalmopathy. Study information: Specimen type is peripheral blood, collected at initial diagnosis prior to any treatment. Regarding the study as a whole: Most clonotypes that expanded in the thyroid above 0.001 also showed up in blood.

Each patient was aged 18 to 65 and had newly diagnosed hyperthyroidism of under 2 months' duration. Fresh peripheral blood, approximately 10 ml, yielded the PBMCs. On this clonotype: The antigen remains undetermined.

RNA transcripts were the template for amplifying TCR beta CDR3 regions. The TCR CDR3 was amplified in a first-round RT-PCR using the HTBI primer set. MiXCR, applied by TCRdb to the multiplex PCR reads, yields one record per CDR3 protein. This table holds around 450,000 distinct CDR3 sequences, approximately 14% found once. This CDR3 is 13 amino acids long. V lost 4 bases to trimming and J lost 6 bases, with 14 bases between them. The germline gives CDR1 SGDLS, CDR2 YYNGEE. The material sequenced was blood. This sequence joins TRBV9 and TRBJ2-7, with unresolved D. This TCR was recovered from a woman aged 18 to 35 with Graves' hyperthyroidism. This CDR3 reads CASSPTPSTEQYF. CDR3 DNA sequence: TGTGCCAGCAGCCCGACCCCATCCACCGAGCAGTACTTC.